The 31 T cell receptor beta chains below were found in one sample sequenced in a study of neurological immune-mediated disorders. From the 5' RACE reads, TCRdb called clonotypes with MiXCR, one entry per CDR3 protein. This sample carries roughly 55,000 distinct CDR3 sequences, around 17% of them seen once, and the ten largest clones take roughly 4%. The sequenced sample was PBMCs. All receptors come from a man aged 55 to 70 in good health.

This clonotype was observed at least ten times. In DNA, the CDR3 is TGTGCCAGCAGTTTACGGGGGGTTAGCGTCGAGCAGTACTTC. Residues: CASSLRGVSVEQYF. The V gene is TRBV12-3 or TRBV12-4, the J gene TRBJ2-7, with 7 bases that match TRBD2. The length of the CDR3 is 14 residues. The ends lost 2 bases at V and 6 bases at J; junction bases unmatched: 7.

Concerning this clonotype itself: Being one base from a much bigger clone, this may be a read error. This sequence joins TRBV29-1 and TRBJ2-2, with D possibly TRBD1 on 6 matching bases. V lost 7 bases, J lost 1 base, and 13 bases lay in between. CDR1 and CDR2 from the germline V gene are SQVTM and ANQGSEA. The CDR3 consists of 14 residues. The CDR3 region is CSDFGQRNTGELFF. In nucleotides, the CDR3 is TGCAGCGACTTTGGACAGAGGAACACCGGGGAGCTGTTTTTT.

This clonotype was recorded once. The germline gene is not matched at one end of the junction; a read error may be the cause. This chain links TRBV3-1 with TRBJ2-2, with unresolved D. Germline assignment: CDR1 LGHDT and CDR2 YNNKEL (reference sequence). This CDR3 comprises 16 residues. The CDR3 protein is CASSQGRLVLTGELFF. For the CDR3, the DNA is TGTGCCAGCAGTCAAGGACGGCTAGTGTTGACCGGGGAGCTGTTTTTT.

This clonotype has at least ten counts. DNA for the CDR3: TGTGCCAGCAGCTTGGGGGCCGGAGGGGGAGAGACCCAGTACTTC. Its translation is CASSLGAGGGETQYF. The chain recombines TRBV5-5 with TRBJ2-5, with D perhaps TRBD1 or TRBD2 (6 bases each). The CDR3 totals 15 residues. Germline assignment: CDR1 SGHKS and CDR2 YYEKEE (reference sequence). The V and J ends lost 0 bases and 4 bases respectively, with 13 bases between them.

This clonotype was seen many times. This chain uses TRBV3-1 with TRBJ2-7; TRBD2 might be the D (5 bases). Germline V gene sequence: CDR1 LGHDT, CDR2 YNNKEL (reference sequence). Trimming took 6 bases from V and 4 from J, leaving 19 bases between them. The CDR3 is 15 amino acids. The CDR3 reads CASSPGLPIWYEQYF. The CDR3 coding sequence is TGTGCCAGCAGTCCCGGACTCCCCATTTGGTACGAGCAGTACTTC.

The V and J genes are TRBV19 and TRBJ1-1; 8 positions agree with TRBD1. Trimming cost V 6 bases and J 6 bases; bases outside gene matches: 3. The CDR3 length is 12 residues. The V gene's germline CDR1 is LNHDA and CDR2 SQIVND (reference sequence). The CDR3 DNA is TGTGCCAGTAGACAGGGGGTAGCTGAAGCTTTCTTT. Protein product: CASRQGVAEAFF. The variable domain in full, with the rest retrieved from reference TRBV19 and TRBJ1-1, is DGGITQSPKYLFRKEGQNVTLSCEQNLNHDAMYWYRQDPGQGLRLIYYSQIVNDFQKGDIAEGYSVSREKKESFPLTVTSAQKNPTAFYLCASRQGVAEAFFGQGTRLTVV.

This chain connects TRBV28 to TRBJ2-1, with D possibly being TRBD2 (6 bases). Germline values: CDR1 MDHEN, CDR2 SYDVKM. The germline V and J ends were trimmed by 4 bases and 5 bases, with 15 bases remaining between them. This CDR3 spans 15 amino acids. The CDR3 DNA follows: TGTGCCAGCAGTTCCCTCGGGACTGGAGACAATGAGCAGTTCTTC. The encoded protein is CASSSLGTGDNEQFF. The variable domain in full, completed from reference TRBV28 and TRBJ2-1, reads DVKVTQSSRYLVKRTGEKVFLECVQDMDHENMFWYRQDPGLGLRLIYFSYDVKMKEKGDIPEGYSVSREKKERFSLILESASTNQTSMYLCASSSLGTGDNEQFFGPGTRLTVL.

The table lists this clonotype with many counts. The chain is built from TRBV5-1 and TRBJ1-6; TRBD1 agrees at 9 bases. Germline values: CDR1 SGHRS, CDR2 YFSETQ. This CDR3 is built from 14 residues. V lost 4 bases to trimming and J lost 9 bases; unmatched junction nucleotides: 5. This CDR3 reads CASSLQGASSPLHF. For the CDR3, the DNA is TGCGCCAGCAGCCTACAGGGGGCTAGTTCACCCCTCCACTTT.

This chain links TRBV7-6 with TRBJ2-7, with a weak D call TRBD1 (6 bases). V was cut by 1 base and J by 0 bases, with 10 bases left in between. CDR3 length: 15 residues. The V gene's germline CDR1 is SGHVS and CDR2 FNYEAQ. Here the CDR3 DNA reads TGTGCCAGCAGCTTAGTGGGGGCGAGCTCCTACGAGCAGTACTTC. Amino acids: CASSLVGASSYEQYF.

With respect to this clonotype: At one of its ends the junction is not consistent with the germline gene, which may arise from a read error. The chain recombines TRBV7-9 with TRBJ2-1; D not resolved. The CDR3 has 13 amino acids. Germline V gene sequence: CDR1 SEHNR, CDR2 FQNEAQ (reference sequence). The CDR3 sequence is CASSLGHYNEQFF. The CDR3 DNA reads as TGTGCCAGCAGCTTAGGACATTACAATGAACAGTTCTTC.

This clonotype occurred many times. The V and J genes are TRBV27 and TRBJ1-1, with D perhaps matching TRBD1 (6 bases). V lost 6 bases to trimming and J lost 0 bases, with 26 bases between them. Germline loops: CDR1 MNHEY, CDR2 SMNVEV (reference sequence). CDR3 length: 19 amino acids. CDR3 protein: CASSEKLQGGRGMNTEAFF. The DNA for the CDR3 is TGTGCCAGCAGCGAGAAATTACAGGGTGGGAGGGGGATGAACACTGAAGCTTTCTTT.

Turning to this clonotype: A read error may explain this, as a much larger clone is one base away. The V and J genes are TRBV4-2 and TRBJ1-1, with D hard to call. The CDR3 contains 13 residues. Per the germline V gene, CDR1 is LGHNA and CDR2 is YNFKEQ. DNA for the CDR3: TGTGCCAGCAGCCAAGGTTTGAACACTGATGCTTTCTTT. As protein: CASSQGLNTDAFF.

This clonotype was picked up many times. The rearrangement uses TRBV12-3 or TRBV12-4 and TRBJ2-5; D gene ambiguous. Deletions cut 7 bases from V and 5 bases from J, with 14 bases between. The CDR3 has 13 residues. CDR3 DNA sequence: TGTGCCAGCACCCCCTTATTAAGGGAGACCCAGTACTTC. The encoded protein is CASTPLLRETQYF.

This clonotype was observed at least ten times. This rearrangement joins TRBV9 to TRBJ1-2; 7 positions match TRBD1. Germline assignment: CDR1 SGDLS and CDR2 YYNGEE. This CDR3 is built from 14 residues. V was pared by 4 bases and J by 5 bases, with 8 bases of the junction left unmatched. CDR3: CASSSPTGSYGYTF. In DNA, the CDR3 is TGTGCCAGCAGCTCACCGACAGGGTCATATGGCTACACCTTC.

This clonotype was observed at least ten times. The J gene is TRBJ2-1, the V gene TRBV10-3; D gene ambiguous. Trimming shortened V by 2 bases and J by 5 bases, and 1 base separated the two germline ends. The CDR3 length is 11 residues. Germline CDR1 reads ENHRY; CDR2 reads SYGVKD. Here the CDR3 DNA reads TGTGCCATCAGTGAGAACAATGAGCAGTTCTTC. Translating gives CAISENNEQFF.

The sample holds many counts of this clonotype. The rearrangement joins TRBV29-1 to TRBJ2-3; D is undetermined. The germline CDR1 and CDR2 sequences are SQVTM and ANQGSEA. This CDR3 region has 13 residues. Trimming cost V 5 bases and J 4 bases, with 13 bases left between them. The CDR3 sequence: CSVHRRASDTQYF. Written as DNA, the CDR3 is TGCAGCGTTCACAGACGAGCGTCAGATACGCAGTATTTT.

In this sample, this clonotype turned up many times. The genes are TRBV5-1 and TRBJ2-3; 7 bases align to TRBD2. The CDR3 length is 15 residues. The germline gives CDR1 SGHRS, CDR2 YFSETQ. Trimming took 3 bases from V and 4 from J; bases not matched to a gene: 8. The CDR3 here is CASSSGLVGADTQYF. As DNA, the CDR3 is TGCGCCAGCAGCTCAGGACTAGTAGGAGCAGATACGCAGTATTTT.

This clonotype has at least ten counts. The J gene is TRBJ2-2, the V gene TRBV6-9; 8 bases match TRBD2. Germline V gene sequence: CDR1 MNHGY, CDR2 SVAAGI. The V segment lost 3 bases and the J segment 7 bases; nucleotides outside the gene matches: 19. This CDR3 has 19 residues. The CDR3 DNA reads TGTGCCAGCAGTTACTCGAGCGGGAGCGTGAAGGGATGCGTCGGGGAGCTGTTTTTT. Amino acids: CASSYSSGSVKGCVGELFF.

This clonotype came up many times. The CDR3 spells CSAEPDRVFSGANVLTF. CDR3 nucleotide sequence: TGCAGTGCCGAACCGGACCGAGTATTCTCTGGGGCCAACGTCCTGACTTTC. The V call is TRBV20-1, the J call TRBJ2-6; D is ambiguous. The CDR3 is made up of 17 amino acids. Trimming left V 6 bases short and J 0 bases short, with 18 bases between. The germline gives CDR1 DFQATT, CDR2 SNEGSKA (reference sequence).

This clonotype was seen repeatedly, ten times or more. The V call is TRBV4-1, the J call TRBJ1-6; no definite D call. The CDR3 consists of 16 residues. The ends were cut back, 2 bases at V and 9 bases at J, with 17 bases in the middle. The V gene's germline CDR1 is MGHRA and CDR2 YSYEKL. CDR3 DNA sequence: TGCGCCAGCAGCCAAAGGTCGTCTGATCGGAGTTCACCCCTCCACTTT. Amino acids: CASSQRSSDRSSPLHF.

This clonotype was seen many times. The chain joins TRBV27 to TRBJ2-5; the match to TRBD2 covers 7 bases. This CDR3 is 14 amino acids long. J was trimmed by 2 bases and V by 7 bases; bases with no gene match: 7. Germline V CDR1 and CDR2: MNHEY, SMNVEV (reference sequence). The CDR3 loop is CASMSLAVQETQYF. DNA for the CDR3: TGTGCCAGCATGTCTCTAGCGGTTCAAGAGACCCAGTACTTC.

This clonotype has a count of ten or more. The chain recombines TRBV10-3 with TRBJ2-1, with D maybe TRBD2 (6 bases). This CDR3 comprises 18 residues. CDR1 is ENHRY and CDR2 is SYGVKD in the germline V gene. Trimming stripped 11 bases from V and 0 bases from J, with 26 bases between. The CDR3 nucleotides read TGTGCCGCGGGGCCCAGTTTTCTCTCGACGGGCTCCTACAATGAGCAGTTCTTC. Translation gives CAAGPSFLSTGSYNEQFF.

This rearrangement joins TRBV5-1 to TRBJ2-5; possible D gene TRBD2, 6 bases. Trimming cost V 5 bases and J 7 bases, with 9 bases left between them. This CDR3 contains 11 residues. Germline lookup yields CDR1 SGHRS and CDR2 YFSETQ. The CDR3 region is CASSKEGTQYF. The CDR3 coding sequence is TGCGCCAGCAGTAAGGAGGGGACCCAGTACTTC.

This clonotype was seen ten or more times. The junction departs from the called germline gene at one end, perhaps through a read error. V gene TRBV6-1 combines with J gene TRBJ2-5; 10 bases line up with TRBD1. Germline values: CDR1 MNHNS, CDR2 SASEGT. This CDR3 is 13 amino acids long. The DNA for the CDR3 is TGTGCCAGCAGTGATATGGGGACAGGGGCATCTGACTTC. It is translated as CASSDMGTGASDF.

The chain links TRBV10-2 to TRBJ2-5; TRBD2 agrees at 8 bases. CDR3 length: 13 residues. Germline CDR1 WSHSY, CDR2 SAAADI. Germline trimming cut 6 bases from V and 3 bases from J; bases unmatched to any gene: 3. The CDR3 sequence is CASSLLAEETQYF. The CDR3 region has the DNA TGCGCCAGCAGCTTACTAGCGGAAGAGACCCAGTACTTC.

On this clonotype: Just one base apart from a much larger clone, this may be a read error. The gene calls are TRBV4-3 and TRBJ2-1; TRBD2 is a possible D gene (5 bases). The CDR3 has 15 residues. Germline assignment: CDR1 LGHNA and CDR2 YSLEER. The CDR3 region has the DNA TGCGCCATCAGCCAAACGATGACTACTTACAATGAGCAGTTCTTC. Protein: CAISQTMTTYNEQFF.

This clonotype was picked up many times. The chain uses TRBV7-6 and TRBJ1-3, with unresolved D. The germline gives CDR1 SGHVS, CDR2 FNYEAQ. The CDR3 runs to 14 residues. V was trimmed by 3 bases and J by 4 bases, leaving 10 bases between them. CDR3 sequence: CASSLAEAGNTIYF. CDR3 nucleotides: TGTGCCAGCAGCTTGGCCGAAGCAGGAAACACCATATATTTT. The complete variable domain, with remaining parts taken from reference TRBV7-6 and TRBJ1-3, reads GAGVSQSPRYKVTKRGQDVALRCDPISGHVSLYWYRQALGQGPEFLTYFNYEAQQDKSGLPNDRFSAERPEGSISTLTIQRTEQRDSAMYRCASSLAEAGNTIYFGEGSWLTVV.

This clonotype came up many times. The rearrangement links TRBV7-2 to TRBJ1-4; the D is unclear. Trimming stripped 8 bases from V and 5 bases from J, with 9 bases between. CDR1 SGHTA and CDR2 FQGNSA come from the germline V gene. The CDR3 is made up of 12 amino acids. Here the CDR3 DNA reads TGTGCCAGCCGACTGGGAAATGAAAAACTGTTTTTT. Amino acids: CASRLGNEKLFF.

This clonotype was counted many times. The CDR3 DNA reads TGCAGTGCTAGAGACCCGGGACGGCGAGGAGGAGATACGCAGTATTTT. Translation gives CSARDPGRRGGDTQYF. This rearrangement joins TRBV20-1 to TRBJ2-3; D tentatively reads TRBD1 or TRBD2 (5 bases each). The CDR3 has 16 residues. Trimming cost V 0 bases and J 5 bases, with 18 bases left between them. Germline CDR1 DFQATT, CDR2 SNEGSKA (reference sequence).

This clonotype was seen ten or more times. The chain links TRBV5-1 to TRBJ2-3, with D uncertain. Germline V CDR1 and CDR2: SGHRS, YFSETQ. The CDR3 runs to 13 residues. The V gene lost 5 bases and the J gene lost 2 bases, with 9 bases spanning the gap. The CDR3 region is CASSFFYTDTQYF. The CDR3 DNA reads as TGCGCCAGCAGTTTTTTTTACACAGATACGCAGTATTTT.

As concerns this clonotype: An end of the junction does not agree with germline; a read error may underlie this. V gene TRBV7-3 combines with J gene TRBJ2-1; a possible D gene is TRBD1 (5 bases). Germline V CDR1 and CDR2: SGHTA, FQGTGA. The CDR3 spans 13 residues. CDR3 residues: CANSLTTTVEQFF. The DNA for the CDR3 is TGTGCCAACAGCTTAACCACGACAGTTGAGCAGTTCTTC.